These T cell receptor beta chains were read from a single sample in a study of blood T cell repertoires in COVID-19. The assay was immunoSEQ multiplex PCR, and TCRdb's table has in-frame clones only and misses some. The table lists over 65,000 clones, 80% to 85% of them singletons. Sequencing was carried out using peripheral blood. The receptors were gathered from an elderly man with acute or convalescent COVID-19. Both conserved end residues are trimmed from each CDR3.

length: 11; J: TRBJ1-6; V: TRBV27; CDR3: ASRRLHNSPLH
length: 13; J: TRBJ1-1; V: TRBV5-4; CDR3: ASSTPGQGALEAF
length: 13; J: TRBJ1-2; V: TRBV9; CDR3: ASSAHRGPVRGYT
length: 12; J: TRBJ1-2; V: TRBV18; CDR3: ASSPLDTNYGYT
length: 10; J: TRBJ2-5; V: TRBV14; CDR3: ASSRISETQY
length: 13; J: TRBJ1-2; V: TRBV25-1; CDR3: ASSESTGGNYGYT
length: 10; J: TRBJ1-2; V: TRBV6-5; CDR3: ATNGQYYGYT
length: 11; J: TRBJ2-7; V: TRBV4-3; CDR3: ASSQETYYEQY
length: 13; J: TRBJ1-3; V: TRBV7-6; CDR3: ASSLVALSGNTIY
length: 12; J: TRBJ2-2; V: TRBV29-1; CDR3: SVRLRLNTGELF
length: 14; J: TRBJ1-6; V: TRBV5-1; CDR3: ASSLVGTLNNSPLH
length: 16; J: TRBJ2-1; V: TRBV9; CDR3: ASSVGGGGQGSYNEQF
length: 16; J: TRBJ1-6; V: TRBV2; CDR3: ASGAGMGVSSYNSPLH
length: 11; J: TRBJ1-4; V: TRBV11-2; CDR3: ASRPPIRGKLF
length: 13; J: TRBJ1-2; V: TRBV19; CDR3: ASRRGQQINYGYT
length: 11; J: TRBJ2-5; V: TRBV6-2/TRBV6-3; CDR3: ASSYEDRETQY
length: 13; J: TRBJ1-4; V: TRBV24-1; CDR3: ATSEGGTGGEKLF
length: 14; J: TRBJ1-6; V: TRBV18; CDR3: ASSPSGDRETSPLH
length: 15; J: TRBJ2-1; V: TRBV24-1; CDR3: ATSDGRGTGAYNEQF
length: 13; J: TRBJ2-3; V: TRBV5-5; CDR3: ASSLGLAGADTQY
length: 12; J: TRBJ2-7; V: TRBV6-5; CDR3: ASRTGTGDYEQY
length: 13; J: TRBJ2-7; V: TRBV15; CDR3: ATSREETGSHEQY
length: 13; J: TRBJ2-6; V: TRBV28; CDR3: ASGRVISGANVLT
length: 13; J: TRBJ1-1; V: TRBV18; CDR3: ASSLQGRGNTEAF
length: 11; J: TRBJ2-7; V: TRBV2; CDR3: ASSEDPGGEQY
length: 17; J: TRBJ2-1; V: TRBV14; CDR3: ASSQEEVGGRLPYNEQF
length: 12; J: TRBJ2-5; V: TRBV3-1/TRBV3-2; CDR3: ASSPSGGKETQY
length: 14; J: TRBJ1-2; V: TRBV27; CDR3: ASSMRQGRGNYGYT
length: 15; J: TRBJ2-2; V: TRBV5-1; CDR3: ASSLAGTSGNTGELF
length: 12; J: TRBJ1-5; V: TRBV12-5; CDR3: ASGLVLGPQPQH
length: 12; J: TRBJ2-7; V: TRBV13; CDR3: ASSNSGTLYEQY
length: 13; J: TRBJ1-1; V: TRBV9; CDR3: ASSVTGLLNTEAF
length: 17; J: TRBJ2-6; V: TRBV18; CDR3: ASSPQRGNPLSGANVLT
length: 16; J: TRBJ2-2; V: TRBV10-2; CDR3: ASSPGLAGWRGGGELF
length: 13; J: TRBJ2-7; V: TRBV18; CDR3: ASSSGTGRPYEQY
length: 15; J: TRBJ2-2; V: TRBV18; CDR3: ASSPLTRTGKTGELF
length: 14; J: TRBJ2-7; V: TRBV18; CDR3: ASSPPGLAVPYEQY
length: 15; J: TRBJ2-1; V: TRBV18; CDR3: ASSPPVTSFSYNEQF
length: 11; J: TRBJ1-2; V: TRBV28; CDR3: ASSLGSNYGYT
length: 17; J: TRBJ2-1; V: TRBV7-9; CDR3: ASSPLSGEGTTSYNEQF
length: 11; J: TRBJ2-7; V: TRBV6-5; CDR3: ASSRGGSYEQY
length: 12; J: TRBJ1-2; V: TRBV28; CDR3: ASSFMWGVYGYT
length: 10; J: TRBJ2-2; V: TRBV11-3; CDR3: ASSPNTGELF
length: 15; J: TRBJ1-6; V: TRBV9; CDR3: ASSVGQGRSYNSPLH
length: 11; J: TRBJ2-7; V: TRBV5-4; CDR3: ASSLGQPSEQY
length: 15; J: TRBJ1-1; V: TRBV7-2; CDR3: ASSLNPPSGQNTEAF
length: 13; J: TRBJ1-1; V: TRBV11-1; CDR3: ASSPSGFLNTEAF
length: 14; J: TRBJ2-2; V: TRBV5-1; CDR3: ASSLETGWDTGELF
length: 13; J: TRBJ2-1; V: TRBV28; CDR3: ASRESGISYNEQF
length: 11; J: TRBJ1-1; V: TRBV5-1; CDR3: ASSPGMNTEAF
length: 10; J: TRBJ2-3; V: TRBV2; CDR3: ASSEGTGTQY
length: 12; J: TRBJ1-4; V: TRBV5-1; CDR3: ASSLTGSDEKLF
length: 13; J: TRBJ2-5; V: TRBV4-2; CDR3: ASSQEHRGGETQY
length: 13; J: TRBJ2-1; V: TRBV5-1; CDR3: ASRKDSPSYNEQF
length: 13; J: TRBJ1-4; V: TRBV7-9; CDR3: ASSPGTGQPEKLF